A selection of T cell receptor beta chains follows, all from one sample in a study of T cell responses to AZD1222 COVID-19 vaccine. TCRdb keeps only in-frame clones here, not all; method: immunoSEQ multiplex PCR. Seen here are some 55,000 clones, nearly 90% observed once, and the top ten hold just under 4%. This sample comprised peripheral blood, obtained on day 0 of AZD1222 vaccination. These receptors originate from an adult in good health. Both conserved end residues are part of each CDR3. The D gene is left open where the match is weak. Expanded clones get a size class; other rows say once, few or many, or leave the size out.

.	TRBV5-5	TRBJ2-3	.	TGTGCCAGCAGCTTGGCCCCTGATCGCACAGATACGCAGTATTTT	CASSLAPDRTDTQYF
.	TRBV7-2	TRBJ1-6	.	TGTGCCAGCAGCCGAGGCGGTTATTCACCCCTCCACTTT	CASSRGGYSPLHF
.	TRBV30	TRBJ2-2	once	TGTGCCTGGAGAGGATACACCGGGGAGCTGTTTTTT	CAWRGYTGELFF
TRBD2	TRBV3-1/TRBV3-2	TRBJ2-4	.	TGTGCCAGCAGCCAAGTGAGCGGGGGGGAGGCCAAAAACATTCAGTACTTC	CASSQVSGGEAKNIQYF
TRBD1	TRBV7-8	TRBJ2-1	.	TGTGCCAGCAGCTTAGCATGGACAGGGAATAAAAATGAGCAGTTCTTC	CASSLAWTGNKNEQFF
TRBD1	TRBV4-1	TRBJ1-1	.	TGCGCCAGCAGCCAAGGCAGGGGGCAAGGTGAAGCTTTCTTT	CASSQGRGQGEAFF
.	TRBV7-2	TRBJ1-3	few	TGTGCCAGCAGCTTTACAGGGTCACCTGGAAACACCATATATTTT	CASSFTGSPGNTIYF
TRBD2	TRBV13	TRBJ2-3	.	TGTGCCAGCAGTCGATGGGGGGGAGGCACAGATACGCAGTATTTT	CASSRWGGGTDTQYF
TRBD1	TRBV27	TRBJ1-2	.	TGTGCCAGCAGTTTAACACCGGGACAGGGGGCCGGCTACACCTTC	CASSLTPGQGAGYTF
TRBD1	TRBV7-9	TRBJ2-6	.	TGTGCCAGCAGCACCTGGGACAGGGGGCACTCTGGGGCCAACGTCCTGACTTTC	CASSTWDRGHSGANVLTF
.	TRBV29-1	TRBJ2-1	once	TGCAGCGTCCCCAGGGGGAGGGGCCAGTTCTTC	CSVPRGRGQFF
.	TRBV6-5	TRBJ1-1	.	TGTGCCAGCAGTTACACCAAGGGAAACACTGAAGCTTTCTTT	CASSYTKGNTEAFF
.	TRBV12-3/TRBV12-4	TRBJ1-2	.	TGTGCCAGCAGCCTGGGACGGGACTATGGCTACACCTTC	CASSLGRDYGYTF
.	TRBV7-8	TRBJ1-5	.	TGTGCCAGCAGCTTAGGTACCGGGGGTGCGGGTCAGCCCCAGCATTTT	CASSLGTGGAGQPQHF
.	TRBV9	TRBJ1-1	.	TGTGCCAGCAGCGTAGTAGACACTGAAGCTTTCTTT	CASSVVDTEAFF
.	TRBV7-9	TRBJ2-2	.	TGTGCCAGCAGCTTAGATCGGGTATCCGGGGGGAACACCGGGGAGCTGTTTTTT	CASSLDRVSGGNTGELFF
TRBD2	TRBV5-1	TRBJ2-7	.	TGCGCCAGCAGTCGGACTAGCGGGACCATCTACGAGCAGTACTTC	CASSRTSGTIYEQYF
.	TRBV27	TRBJ1-3	.	TGTGCCAGCAGTTTTACAGGGCCTGGAAACACCATATATTTT	CASSFTGPGNTIYF
.	TRBV9	TRBJ2-7	.	TGTGCCAGCAGCAACCGGGACTCACCCTACGAGCAGTACTTC	CASSNRDSPYEQYF
.	TRBV30	TRBJ2-2	.	TGTGCCTGGAGTGTGGGGCCTCGCGCCGGGGAGCTGTTTTTT	CAWSVGPRAGELFF
.	TRBV5-1	TRBJ2-7	.	TGCGCCAGCAGCTTGGGACAGCGCTACGAGCAGTACTTC	CASSLGQRYEQYF
.	TRBV27	TRBJ1-2	.	TGTGCCAGCAGTTTAACCCTTTCCAGAACTCTTAACTATGGCTACACCTTC	CASSLTLSRTLNYGYTF
TRBD1	TRBV5-1	TRBJ1-6	.	TGCGCCAGCGGCTTAACAGGGGTTTCGGATTCACCCCTCCACTTT	CASGLTGVSDSPLHF
.	TRBV19	TRBJ2-7	.	TGTGCCAGTAGTCCGGGACACCCCTACGAGCAGTACTTC	CASSPGHPYEQYF
.	TRBV5-1	TRBJ1-1	.	TGCGCCAGCAGCTCGTCGGGAAGGGGGAACACTGAAGCTTTCTTT	CASSSSGRGNTEAFF
TRBD1	TRBV2	TRBJ1-1	.	TGTGCCAGCAGTGAAGTTGGGGTCAGGGGGATGAACACTGAAGCTTTCTTT	CASSEVGVRGMNTEAFF
.	TRBV7-8	TRBJ1-5	.	TGTGCCAGCAGCTTACGCCGGATCTCCAATCAGCCCCAGCATTTT	CASSLRRISNQPQHF
TRBD1	TRBV28	TRBJ1-2	.	TGTGCCAGCAGTCCGACAGGGATCTATGGCTACACCTTC	CASSPTGIYGYTF
.	TRBV29-1	TRBJ1-4	.	TGCAGCGTCGCCTGGGGCACACCCGGGAAGGGTGAAAAACTGTTTTTT	CSVAWGTPGKGEKLFF
TRBD2	TRBV3-1/TRBV3-2	TRBJ2-2	few	TGTGCCAGCAGCCAAGGGGTTAGCGGGGCCGGGGAGCTGTTTTTT	CASSQGVSGAGELFF
TRBD1	TRBV6-6	TRBJ1-5	.	TGTGCCAGCAGCCCGGGACAGGGAAGCAATCAGCCCCAGCATTTT	CASSPGQGSNQPQHF
TRBD1	TRBV28	TRBJ1-6	.	TGTGCCAGCAGTTCCGCGGCCAGGGGGTCCTATAATTCACCCCTCCACTTT	CASSSAARGSYNSPLHF
.	TRBV24-1	TRBJ1-2	.	TGTGCCACCAGTGATGCGCAGGGAAACTATGGCTACACCTTC	CATSDAQGNYGYTF
.	TRBV6-5	TRBJ2-7	.	TGTGCCAGCAGTTCTTCTTCAGGACAGAGATCCTACGAGCAGTACTTC	CASSSSSGQRSYEQYF
TRBD1	TRBV6-2/TRBV6-3	TRBJ1-2	.	TGTGCCAGCAGTTACTCGATTGCGCCGACAGGGATCGGCTACACCTTC	CASSYSIAPTGIGYTF
TRBD1	TRBV27	TRBJ1-5	.	TGTGCCAGCAGCTCAACCGGACAGGGAAATAATCAGCCCCAGCATTTT	CASSSTGQGNNQPQHF
.	TRBV27	TRBJ2-5	.	TGTGCCAGCAGTTCAACAGGGTCGGTCCAAGAGACCCAGTACTTC	CASSSTGSVQETQYF
.	TRBV11-2	TRBJ1-2	.	TGTGCCAGCAGCCGAGGCGGAGACTATGGCTACACCTTC	CASSRGGDYGYTF
.	TRBV11-2	TRBJ1-5	.	TGTGCCAGCAGCTTAGGGCTTGGAGGGGGTCAGCCCCAGCATTTT	CASSLGLGGGQPQHF
.	TRBV11-2	TRBJ2-7	.	TGTGCCAGCAGCTTGACAGGTCCTCACGAGCAGTACTTC	CASSLTGPHEQYF